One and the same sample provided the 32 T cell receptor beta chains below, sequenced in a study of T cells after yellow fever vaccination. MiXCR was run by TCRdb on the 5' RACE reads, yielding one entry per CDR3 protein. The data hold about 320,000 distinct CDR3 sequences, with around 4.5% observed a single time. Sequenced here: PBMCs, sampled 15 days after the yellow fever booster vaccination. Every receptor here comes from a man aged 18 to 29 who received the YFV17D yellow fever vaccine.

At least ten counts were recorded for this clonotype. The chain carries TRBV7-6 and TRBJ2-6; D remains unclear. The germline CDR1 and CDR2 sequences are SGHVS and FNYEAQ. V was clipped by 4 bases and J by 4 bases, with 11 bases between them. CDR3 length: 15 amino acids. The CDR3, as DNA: TGTGCCAGCAGCTCCGTTTCATCCGGGGCCAACGTCCTGACTTTC. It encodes CASSSVSSGANVLTF.

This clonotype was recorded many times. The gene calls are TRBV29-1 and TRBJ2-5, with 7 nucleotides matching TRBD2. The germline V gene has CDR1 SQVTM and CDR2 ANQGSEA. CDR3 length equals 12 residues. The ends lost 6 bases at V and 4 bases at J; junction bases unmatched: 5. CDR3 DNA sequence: TGCAGCGTCGGTCCGGGGGGAGAGACCCAGTACTTC. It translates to CSVGPGGETQYF.

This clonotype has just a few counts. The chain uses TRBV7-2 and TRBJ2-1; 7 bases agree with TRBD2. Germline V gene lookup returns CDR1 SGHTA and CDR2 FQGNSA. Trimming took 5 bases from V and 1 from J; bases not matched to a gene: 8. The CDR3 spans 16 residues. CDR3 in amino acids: CASSRGWGGSYNEQFF. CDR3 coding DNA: TGTGCCAGCAGCCGTGGGTGGGGGGGGTCCTACAATGAGCAGTTCTTC.

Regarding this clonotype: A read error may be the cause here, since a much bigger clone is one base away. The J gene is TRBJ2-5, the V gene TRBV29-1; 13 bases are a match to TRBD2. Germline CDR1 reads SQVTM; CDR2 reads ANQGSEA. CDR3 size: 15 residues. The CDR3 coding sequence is TGCTGCGTTGTTGGACTAGCGGGGGCGGGAGAGACCCAGTACTTC. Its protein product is CCVVGLAGAGETQYF.

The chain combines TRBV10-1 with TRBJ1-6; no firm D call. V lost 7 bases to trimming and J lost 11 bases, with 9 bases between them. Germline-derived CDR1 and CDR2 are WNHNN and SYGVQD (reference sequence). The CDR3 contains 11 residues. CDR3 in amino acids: CASNGSTPLHF. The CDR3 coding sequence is TGCGCCAGCAACGGCAGTACACCCCTCCACTTT.

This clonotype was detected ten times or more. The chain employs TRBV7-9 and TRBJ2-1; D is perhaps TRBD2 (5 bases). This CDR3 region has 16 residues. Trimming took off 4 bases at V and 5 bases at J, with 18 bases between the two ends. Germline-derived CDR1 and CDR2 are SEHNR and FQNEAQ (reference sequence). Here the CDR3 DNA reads TGTGCCAGCAGCTCCCCTCCCTCGGACGGGGACAATGAGCAGTTCTTC. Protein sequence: CASSSPPSDGDNEQFF. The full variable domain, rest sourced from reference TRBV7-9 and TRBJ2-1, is DTGVSQNPRHKITKRGQNVTFRCDPISEHNRLYWYRQTLGQGPEFLTYFQNEAQLEKSRLLSDRFSAERPKGSFSTLEIQRTEQGDSAMYLCASSSPPSDGDNEQFFGPGTRLTVL.

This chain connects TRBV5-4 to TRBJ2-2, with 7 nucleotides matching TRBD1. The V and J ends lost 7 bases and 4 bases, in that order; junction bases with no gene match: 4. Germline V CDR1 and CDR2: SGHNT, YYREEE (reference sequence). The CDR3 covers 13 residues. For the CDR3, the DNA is TGTGCCAGCGGCTCAGGGGGCACCGGGGAGCTGTTTTTT. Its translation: CASGSGGTGELFF. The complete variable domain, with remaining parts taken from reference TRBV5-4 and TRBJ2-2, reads ETGVTQSPTHLIKTRGQQVTLRCSSQSGHNTVSWYQQALGQGPQFIFQYYREEENGRGNFPPRFSGLQFPNYSSELNVNALELDDSALYLCASGSGGTGELFFGEGSRLTVL.

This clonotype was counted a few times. As DNA, the CDR3 is TGTGCCAGTAGCGAACGCGGGACAGCCTATGGCTACACCTTC. Amino acid sequence: CASSERGTAYGYTF. The V gene is TRBV19, the J gene TRBJ1-2, with TRBD1 identical over 7 bases. Trimming took 6 bases from V and 4 from J; bases not matched to a gene: 8. CDR1 LNHDA and CDR2 SQIVND come from the germline V gene (reference sequence). The CDR3 covers 14 residues.

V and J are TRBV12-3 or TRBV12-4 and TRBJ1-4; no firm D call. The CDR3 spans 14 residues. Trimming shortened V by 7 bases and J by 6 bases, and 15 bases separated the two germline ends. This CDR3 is CASTPGEEDEKLFF. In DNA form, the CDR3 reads TGTGCCAGCACCCCCGGGGAAGAGGATGAAAAACTGTTTTTT.

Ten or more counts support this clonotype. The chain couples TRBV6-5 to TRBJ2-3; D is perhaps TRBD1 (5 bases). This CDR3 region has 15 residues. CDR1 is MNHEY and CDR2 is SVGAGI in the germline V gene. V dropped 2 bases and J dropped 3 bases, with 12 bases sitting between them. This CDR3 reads CASSYRGLGTDTQYF. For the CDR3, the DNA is TGTGCCAGCAGTTACAGGGGATTGGGTACAGATACGCAGTATTTT.

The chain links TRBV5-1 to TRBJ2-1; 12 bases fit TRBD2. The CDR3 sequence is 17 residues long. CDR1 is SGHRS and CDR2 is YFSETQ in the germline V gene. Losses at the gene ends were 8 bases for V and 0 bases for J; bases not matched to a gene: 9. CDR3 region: CASSTSGGLSSYNEQFF. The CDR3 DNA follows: TGCGCCAGTTCGACTAGCGGGGGCCTAAGCTCCTACAATGAGCAGTTCTTC.

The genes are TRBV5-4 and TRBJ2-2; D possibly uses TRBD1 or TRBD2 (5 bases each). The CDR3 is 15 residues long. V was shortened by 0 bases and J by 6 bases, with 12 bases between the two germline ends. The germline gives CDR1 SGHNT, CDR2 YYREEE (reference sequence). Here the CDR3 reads CASSLAGTPPGELFF. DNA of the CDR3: TGTGCCAGCAGCTTGGCCGGGACCCCCCCCGGGGAGCTGTTTTTT.

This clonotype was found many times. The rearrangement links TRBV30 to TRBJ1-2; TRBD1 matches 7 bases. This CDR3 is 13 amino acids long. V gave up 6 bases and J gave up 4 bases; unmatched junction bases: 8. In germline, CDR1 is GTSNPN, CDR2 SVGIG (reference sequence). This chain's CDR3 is CACFSRDSYGYTF. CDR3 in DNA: TGTGCCTGTTTTAGCCGGGACAGCTATGGCTACACCTTC.

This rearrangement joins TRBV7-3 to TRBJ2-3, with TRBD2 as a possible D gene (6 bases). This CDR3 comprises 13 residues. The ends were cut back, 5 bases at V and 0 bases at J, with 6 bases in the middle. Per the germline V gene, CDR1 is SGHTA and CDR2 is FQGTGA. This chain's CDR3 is CASSRGSTDTQYF. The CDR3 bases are TGTGCCAGCAGCCGGGGGAGCACAGATACGCAGTATTTT.

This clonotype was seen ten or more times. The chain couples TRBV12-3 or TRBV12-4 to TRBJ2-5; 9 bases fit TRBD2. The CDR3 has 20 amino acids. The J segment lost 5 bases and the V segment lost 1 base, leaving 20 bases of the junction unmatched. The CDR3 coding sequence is TGTGCCAGCAGTTTAGGGCCGCCGGGCGGGGGGGATAGTTTTAGCGAGACCCAGTACTTC. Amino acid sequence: CASSLGPPGGGDSFSETQYF.

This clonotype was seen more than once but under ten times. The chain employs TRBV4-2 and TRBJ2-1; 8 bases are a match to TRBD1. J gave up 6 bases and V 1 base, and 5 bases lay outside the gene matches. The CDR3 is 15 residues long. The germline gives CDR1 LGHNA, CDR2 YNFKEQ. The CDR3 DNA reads TGTGCCAGCAGCCAAGCCAGGGGGCGGATCAATGAGCAGTTCTTC. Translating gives CASSQARGRINEQFF.

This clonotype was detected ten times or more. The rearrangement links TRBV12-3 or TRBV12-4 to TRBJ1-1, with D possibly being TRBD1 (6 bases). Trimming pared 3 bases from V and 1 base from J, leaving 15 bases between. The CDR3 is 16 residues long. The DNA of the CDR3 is TGTGCCAGCAGTTTTCTCTTTACAGGGCCGAACACTGAAGCTTTCTTT. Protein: CASSFLFTGPNTEAFF.

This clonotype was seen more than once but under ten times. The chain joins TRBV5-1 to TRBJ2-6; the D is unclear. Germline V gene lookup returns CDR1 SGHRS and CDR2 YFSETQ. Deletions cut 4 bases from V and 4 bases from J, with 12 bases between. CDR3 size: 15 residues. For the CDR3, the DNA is TGCGCCAGCAGCGTTGTGTGGACCGGGGCCAACGTCCTGACTTTC. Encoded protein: CASSVVWTGANVLTF.

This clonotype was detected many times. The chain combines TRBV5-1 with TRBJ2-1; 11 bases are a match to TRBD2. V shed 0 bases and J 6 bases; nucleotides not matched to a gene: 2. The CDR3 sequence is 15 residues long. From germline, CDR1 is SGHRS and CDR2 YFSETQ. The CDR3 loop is CASSLGTSGRNEQFF. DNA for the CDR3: TGCGCCAGCAGCTTGGGGACTAGCGGGCGCAATGAGCAGTTCTTC. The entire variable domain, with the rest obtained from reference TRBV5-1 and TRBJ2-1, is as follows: KAGVTQTPRYLIKTRGQQVTLSCSPISGHRSVSWYQQTPGQGLQFLFEYFSETQRNKGNFPGRFSGRQFSNSRSEMNVSTLELGDSALYLCASSLGTSGRNEQFFGPGTRLTVL.

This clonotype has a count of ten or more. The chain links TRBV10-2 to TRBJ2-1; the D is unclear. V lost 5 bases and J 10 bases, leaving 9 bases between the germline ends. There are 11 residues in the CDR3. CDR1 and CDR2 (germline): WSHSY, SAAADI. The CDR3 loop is CASSQFGEQFF. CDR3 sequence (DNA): TGCGCCAGCAGTCAATTTGGGGAGCAGTTCTTC.

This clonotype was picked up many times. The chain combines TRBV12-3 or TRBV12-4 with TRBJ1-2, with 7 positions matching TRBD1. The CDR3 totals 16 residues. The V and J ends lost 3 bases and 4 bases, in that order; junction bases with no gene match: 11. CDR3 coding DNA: TGTGCCAGCAGTTTTAGACAGGGCCTAACCTTCTATGGCTACACCTTC. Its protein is CASSFRQGLTFYGYTF.

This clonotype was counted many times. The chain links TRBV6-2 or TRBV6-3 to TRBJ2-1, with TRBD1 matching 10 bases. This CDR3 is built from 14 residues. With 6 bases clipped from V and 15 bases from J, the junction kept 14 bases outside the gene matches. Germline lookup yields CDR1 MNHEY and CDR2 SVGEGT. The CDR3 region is CASRGTGVSGGTFF. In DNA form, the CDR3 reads TGTGCCAGCAGAGGGACAGGGGTTAGTGGGGGCACGTTCTTC.

This CDR3 is CASSLGGRASTDTQYF. The CDR3 nucleotides read TGTGCCAGCAGCTTAGGGGGCAGGGCGAGCACAGATACGCAGTATTTT. V usage is TRBV7-6 and J usage is TRBJ2-3, with D possibly matching TRBD1 (5 bases). Germline assignment: CDR1 SGHVS and CDR2 FNYEAQ. The CDR3 runs 16 residues. V was pared by 1 base and J by 0 bases, with 11 bases between.

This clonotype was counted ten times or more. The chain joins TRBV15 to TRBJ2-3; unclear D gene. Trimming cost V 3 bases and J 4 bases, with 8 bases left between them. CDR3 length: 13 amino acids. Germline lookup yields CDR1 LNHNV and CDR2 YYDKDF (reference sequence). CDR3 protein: CATSSRRADTQYF. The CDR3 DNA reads TGTGCCACCAGCAGTCGCCGCGCAGATACGCAGTATTTT. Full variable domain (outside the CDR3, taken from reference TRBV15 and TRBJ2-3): DAMVIQNPRYQVTQFGKPVTLSCSQTLNHNVMYWYQQKSSQAPKLLFHYYDKDFNNEADTPDNFQSRRPNTSFCFLDIRSPGLGDTAMYLCATSSRRADTQYFGPGTRLTVL.

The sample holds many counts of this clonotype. In nucleotides, the CDR3 is TGCGCCAGCAGCTTGAAACGGGGGGACTACAATGAGCAGTTCTTC. It yields the protein CASSLKRGDYNEQFF. This chain uses TRBV5-1 with TRBJ2-1; 7 bases are a match to TRBD2. Germline V lookup: CDR1 SGHRS, CDR2 YFSETQ. V shed 1 base, J shed 3 bases, and the junction held 4 bases outside the gene matches. The CDR3 loop spans 15 amino acids.

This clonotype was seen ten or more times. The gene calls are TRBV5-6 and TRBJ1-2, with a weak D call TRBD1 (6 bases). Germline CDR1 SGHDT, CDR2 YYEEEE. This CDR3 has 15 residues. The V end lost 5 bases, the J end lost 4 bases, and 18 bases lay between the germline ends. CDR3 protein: CASSLRGVGSYGYTF. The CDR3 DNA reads TGTGCCAGCAGTCTGAGGGGGGTTGGAAGCTATGGCTACACCTTC.

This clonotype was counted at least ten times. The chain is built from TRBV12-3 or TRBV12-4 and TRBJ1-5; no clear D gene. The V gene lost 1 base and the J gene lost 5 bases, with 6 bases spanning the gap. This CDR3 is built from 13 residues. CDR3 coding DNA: TGTGCCAGCAGTTTAGGTACCGATCAGCCCCAGCATTTT. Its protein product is CASSLGTDQPQHF.

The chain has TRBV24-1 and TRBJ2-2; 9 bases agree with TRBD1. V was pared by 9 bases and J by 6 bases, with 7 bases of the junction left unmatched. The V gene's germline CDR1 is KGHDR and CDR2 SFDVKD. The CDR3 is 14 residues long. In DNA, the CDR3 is TGTGCCACCCAGGGACAGGGAGGTCCCGGGGAGCTGTTTTTT. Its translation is CATQGQGGPGELFF.

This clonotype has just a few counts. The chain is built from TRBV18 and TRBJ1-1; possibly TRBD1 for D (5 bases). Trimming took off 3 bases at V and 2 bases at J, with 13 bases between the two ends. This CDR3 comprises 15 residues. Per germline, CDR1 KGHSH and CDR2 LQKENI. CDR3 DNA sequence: TGTGCCAGCTCACCGGGTCGACAGACAAACACTGAAGCTTTCTTT. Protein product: CASSPGRQTNTEAFF.

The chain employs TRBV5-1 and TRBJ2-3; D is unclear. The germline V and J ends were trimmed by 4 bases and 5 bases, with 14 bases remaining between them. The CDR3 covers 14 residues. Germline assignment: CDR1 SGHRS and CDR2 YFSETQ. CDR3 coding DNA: TGCGCCAGCAGCCTGGCAGCCCACCAAGATACGCAGTATTTT. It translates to CASSLAAHQDTQYF.

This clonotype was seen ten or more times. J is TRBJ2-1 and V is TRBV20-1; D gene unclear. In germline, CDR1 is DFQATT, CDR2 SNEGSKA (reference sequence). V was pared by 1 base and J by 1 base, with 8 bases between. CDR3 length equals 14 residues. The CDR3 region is CSARAAGSYNEQFF. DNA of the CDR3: TGCAGTGCTAGAGCTGCCGGGTCCTACAATGAGCAGTTCTTC.

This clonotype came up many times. The CDR3 bases are TGCAGTGCTCAGGACAGGACGAACACTGAAGCTTTCTTT. This translates into CSAQDRTNTEAFF. The rearrangement joins TRBV20-1 to TRBJ1-1, with 7 nucleotides matching TRBD1. The CDR3 sequence is 13 residues long. V trimming: 5 bases; J trimming: 1 base; junction bases outside the gene matches: 4. Looked up from germline, CDR1 is DFQATT and CDR2 is SNEGSKA (reference sequence).